This T cell receptor beta chain was documented in a study of blood T cell repertoires in COVID-19. As for the study in general: There were acute and convalescent COVID-19 samples, and they came from the United States, Italy and Spain. PBMCs, B-cell-depleted T cells, or T cells provided the cDNA or gDNA that made up the material.

Methods used by the authors: Researchers report that nucleated cell counts were estimated from reference gene primer amplification. TCRdb keeps only in-frame clones here, not all; method: immunoSEQ multiplex PCR. From that table come the V and J calls and clone size; the DNA was used to work out D and trimming. The profile shows around 250,000 clones, roughly 89% of them singletons. CDR3 length: 14 amino acids. Trimming shortened V by 1 base and J by 5 bases, and 11 bases separated the two germline ends. Germline assignment: CDR1 MNHNS and CDR2 SASEGT. Sequencing was done on a sample of peripheral blood. This chain links TRBV6-1 with TRBJ2-5; the D gene is possibly TRBD2 (5 bases). The TCR was taken from a woman aged 40 to 55 who had recovered from COVID-19. CDR3 residues: CASSEGGLRETQYF. For the CDR3, the DNA is TGTGCCAGCAGTGAAGGAGGGCTTCGGGAGACCCAGTACTTC.